This T cell receptor (beta chain) was recorded in a study of shared clonotypes between healthy human individuals. This clone appeared a single time. Additional DNA sequences in this sample encode the identical CDR3. CD8 cells regarded as naive lacked CD45RO, were positively chosen for CCR7, and omitted terminally differentiated effector memory CD45RA+ cells. Germline values: CDR1 SQVTM, CDR2 ANQGSEA. The CDR3 loop spans 11 amino acids. V was pared by 5 bases and J by 10 bases, with 2 bases of the junction left unmatched. TCRdb's table, derived via immunoSEQ multiplex PCR, lists solely in-frame clones and lacks some. Seen here are about 2.2 million clones, about 92% observed once, and the top ten hold under 2%.

Specimen: naive CD8+ T cells from PBMCs. This TCR was sampled from a man aged 18 to 29 in good health. Some clones in this sample may be carry-over from other donors' samples. The chain carries TRBV29-1 and TRBJ2-1, with TRBD2 matching 10 bases. CDR3 loop: CSVRTSGEQFF. The CDR3 nucleotides read TGCAGCGTTCGGACTAGCGGAGAGCAGTTCTTC.